What follows are 23 T cell receptor beta chains derived from one specimen sequenced in a study of neurological immune-mediated disorders. Described time point: longitudinal time-point 2. TCRdb recomputed calls from the 5' RACE reads with MiXCR, one row per CDR3 protein. The table lists some 45,000 distinct CDR3 sequences, about an eighth of them singletons, with about 4.9% in the top ten. The material sequenced was PBMCs. These TCRs come from a male donor with HTLV-1-associated myelopathy (HAM/TSP).

In its sample, this clonotype was seen many times. V gene TRBV6-5 combines with J gene TRBJ1-4; D not resolved. The ends were cut back, 2 bases at V and 8 bases at J, with 12 bases in the middle. Germline V gives CDR1 MNHEY, CDR2 SVGAGI. The CDR3 is made up of 14 amino acids. The CDR3 DNA sequence: TGTGCCAGCAGTTACGAGAGGTTAGGAGAAAAACTGTTTTTT. This encodes CASSYERLGEKLFF.

This clonotype was detected ten times or more. The gene calls are TRBV5-1 and TRBJ2-1; TRBD1 or TRBD2 may be the D gene (7 bases each). The CDR3 has 17 residues. V was trimmed by 0 bases and J by 8 bases, leaving 21 bases between them. Germline CDR1 SGHRS, CDR2 YFSETQ. CDR3 coding DNA: TGCGCCAGCAGCTTGGGGAAGACAGGGAGGGGTTTTGATGAGCAGTTCTTC. It yields the protein CASSLGKTGRGFDEQFF.

In its sample, this clonotype was seen many times. V usage is TRBV15 and J usage is TRBJ2-7, with 9 bases aligning to TRBD1. This CDR3 comprises 14 residues. V was clipped by 3 bases and J by 7 bases; unmatched bases: 7. Per the germline V gene, CDR1 is LNHNV and CDR2 is YYDKDF (reference sequence). The CDR3 protein is CATSRGQGGREQYF. CDR3 DNA sequence: TGTGCCACCAGCAGGGGACAGGGTGGCCGGGAGCAGTACTTC.

In its sample, this clonotype was seen many times. The rearrangement links TRBV10-1 to TRBJ1-5, with 7 bases lining up with TRBD1. The CDR3 consists of 18 residues. Germline CDR1 WNHNN, CDR2 SYGVQD (reference sequence). J lost 0 bases, V lost 2 bases, and 10 bases had no gene match. In DNA form, the CDR3 reads TGCGCCAGCAGTGAGAGAGGGGGCGGCCATTATAGCAATCAGCCCCAGCATTTT. Encoded protein: CASSERGGGHYSNQPQHF.

This clonotype came up many times. The chain has TRBV20-1 and TRBJ2-3; 9 bases align to TRBD1. The CDR3 spans 15 residues. CDR1 and CDR2 (germline): DFQATT, SNEGSKA (reference sequence). Trimming cost V 4 bases and J 3 bases; bases outside gene matches: 8. The CDR3 reads CSATSGQGGTDTQYF. The CDR3 DNA is TGCAGTGCTACCTCGGGACAGGGAGGTACAGATACGCAGTATTTT.

This clonotype was recorded at least ten times. The V call is TRBV20-1, the J call TRBJ2-5; 8 nucleotides agree with TRBD2. Unmatched junction bases numbered 6, after V lost 5 bases and J lost 4 bases. The germline V gene encodes CDR1 DFQATT and CDR2 SNEGSKA (reference sequence). The CDR3 is made up of 13 amino acids. The CDR3 sequence: CSASGGPRETQYF. The CDR3 DNA follows: TGCAGTGCTTCGGGGGGGCCGAGAGAGACCCAGTACTTC.

This clonotype was seen ten or more times. The chain joins TRBV27 to TRBJ1-5; D is possibly TRBD1 (5 bases). CDR3 size: 15 residues. Trimming removed 2 bases from V and 2 bases from J, with 10 bases in between. CDR1 is MNHEY, CDR2 SMNVEV, per germline (reference sequence). The DNA for the CDR3 is TGTGCCAGCAGTTTAGAGGGGTTTGGCAATCAGCCCCAGCATTTT. Translating it yields CASSLEGFGNQPQHF.

This clonotype was seen at least ten times. The gene calls are TRBV25-1 and TRBJ1-2; TRBD1 is a possible D gene (5 bases). This CDR3 region has 13 residues. Germline V gene data show CDR1 as MGHDK and CDR2 as SYGVNS. V was clipped by 3 bases and J by 5 bases, with 10 bases between them. The CDR3 DNA follows: TGTGCCAGCAGTGATACAGGTGTTTATGGCTACACCTTC. Its protein product is CASSDTGVYGYTF.

The chain carries TRBV3-1 and TRBJ1-5, with D possibly TRBD1 on 6 matching bases. Germline V lookup: CDR1 LGHDT, CDR2 YNNKEL (reference sequence). V lost 8 bases to trimming and J lost 4 bases, with 15 bases between them. This CDR3 contains 14 residues. The CDR3 protein is CASATGTPNQPQHF. For the CDR3, the DNA is TGTGCCAGCGCGACAGGAACTCCGAATCAGCCCCAGCATTTT.

This chain connects TRBV6-2 or TRBV6-3 to TRBJ1-5, with a tentative D call TRBD1 (5 bases). The CDR3 sequence is 15 residues long. The ends were cut back, 9 bases at V and 3 bases at J, with 18 bases in the middle. Germline CDR1 MNHEY, CDR2 SVGEGT. CDR3: CASSAGAHNNQPQHF. In nucleotides, the CDR3 is TGTGCCAGTAGTGCCGGGGCCCATAACAATCAGCCCCAGCATTTT.

This clonotype was seen at least ten times. The chain recombines TRBV7-8 with TRBJ2-3, with D maybe TRBD2 (6 bases). Germline CDR1 SGHVS, CDR2 FQNEAQ. This CDR3 contains 14 residues. V gave up 5 bases and J gave up 1 base, with 10 bases separating them. This chain's CDR3 is CASSPRRGTDTQYF. The CDR3 bases are TGTGCCAGCAGCCCGCGGAGGGGCACAGATACGCAGTATTTT.

The chain's CDR3 is CASSPPTQETQYF. CDR3 nucleotide sequence: TGTGCCAGCAGCCCGCCGACTCAAGAGACCCAGTACTTC. This chain connects TRBV7-2 to TRBJ2-5; no reliable D call. The CDR3 sequence is 13 residues long. V was cut by 5 bases and J by 2 bases, with 9 bases left in between. CDR1 is SGHTA, CDR2 FQGNSA, per germline.

In this sample, this clonotype turned up many times. The V gene is TRBV9, the J gene TRBJ2-2, with 10 positions matching TRBD2. The CDR3 covers 18 residues. Germline loops: CDR1 SGDLS, CDR2 YYNGEE. V lost 2 bases to trimming and J lost 2 bases; unmatched junction nucleotides: 9. The CDR3 sequence is CASSVLLAGGLNTGELFF. For the CDR3, the DNA is TGTGCCAGCAGCGTCCTTTTAGCGGGGGGCCTTAACACCGGGGAGCTGTTTTTT.

This clonotype was counted a few times. This sequence may be a read error, since a much larger clone differs from it by one base. The chain carries TRBV2 and TRBJ2-5; D uncertain. V dropped 10 bases and J dropped 4 bases, with 16 bases sitting between them. The CDR3 sequence is 13 residues long. Looked up from germline, CDR1 is SNHLY and CDR2 is FYNNEI. For the CDR3, the DNA is TGTGCCATCGCCTCGGTGTGGTCAGAGACCCAGTACTTC. The encoded protein is CAIASVWSETQYF.

The V call is TRBV5-1, the J call TRBJ1-2, with D tentatively TRBD1 (5 bases). V was clipped by 0 bases and J by 3 bases, with 6 bases between them. Germline CDR1 and CDR2: SGHRS and YFSETQ. CDR3 length: 13 amino acids. The CDR3 loop is CASSLVGDYGYTF. The CDR3 DNA reads as TGCGCCAGCAGCTTGGTAGGGGACTATGGCTACACCTTC. Together with reference TRBV5-1 and TRBJ1-2, the CDR3 gives the full variable domain: KAGVTQTPRYLIKTRGQQVTLSCSPISGHRSVSWYQQTPGQGLQFLFEYFSETQRNKGNFPGRFSGRQFSNSRSEMNVSTLELGDSALYLCASSLVGDYGYTFGSGTRLTVV.

This clonotype was recorded many times. The chain recombines TRBV7-2 with TRBJ1-1; 7 bases are a match to TRBD1. V trimming: 5 bases; J trimming: 4 bases; junction bases outside the gene matches: 13. Germline V CDR1 and CDR2: SGHTA, FQGNSA. The CDR3 contains 16 residues. CDR3 coding DNA: TGTGCCAGCAGCGAACGGGACAGCTATACTGGCACTGAAGCTTTCTTT. As protein: CASSERDSYTGTEAFF.

This clonotype has a count of ten or more. The chain is built from TRBV7-9 and TRBJ2-7; D perhaps matches TRBD2 (5 bases). The CDR3 runs to 14 residues. V dropped 5 bases and J dropped 2 bases, with 13 bases sitting between them. The germline gives CDR1 SEHNR, CDR2 FQNEAQ (reference sequence). This CDR3 is CASSPRRPTYEQYF. The CDR3 DNA sequence: TGTGCCAGCAGCCCCCGGAGGCCTACCTACGAGCAGTACTTC.

This rearrangement joins TRBV10-3 to TRBJ2-2, with D perhaps TRBD1 (5 bases). Deletions cut 4 bases from V and 1 base from J, with 16 bases between. The CDR3 is 17 residues long. Germline CDR1 reads ENHRY; CDR2 reads SYGVKD. The DNA of the CDR3 is TGTGCCATCAGTGCCTCTAAGGCAGGGAAGAACACCGGGGAGCTGTTTTTT. This translates into CAISASKAGKNTGELFF.

This chain links TRBV20-1 with TRBJ2-1, with 9 positions matching TRBD1. CDR1 is DFQATT and CDR2 is SNEGSKA in the germline V gene (reference sequence). Germline trimming cut 6 bases from V and 8 bases from J; bases unmatched to any gene: 11. The CDR3 loop spans 14 amino acids. The CDR3 spells CSARTGDVGDEQFF. The CDR3 coding sequence is TGCAGTGCCCGGACAGGGGACGTAGGGGATGAGCAGTTCTTC.

This clonotype was counted at least ten times. The chain combines TRBV25-1 with TRBJ2-7; TRBD1 aligns across 10 bases. The CDR3 runs to 14 residues. Trimming removed 7 bases from V and 0 bases from J; junction bases left unmatched: 3. The germline gives CDR1 MGHDK, CDR2 SYGVNS. As DNA, the CDR3 is TGTGCCAGCATGCGGACAGGGGGCTCCTACGAGCAGTACTTC. Translation gives CASMRTGGSYEQYF.

This clonotype was counted many times. The rearrangement joins TRBV7-8 to TRBJ1-4; D not certain. This CDR3 spans 18 amino acids. V lost 5 bases and J lost 7, with 26 bases in between. CDR1 SGHVS and CDR2 FQNEAQ come from the germline V gene. The CDR3 sequence: CASSPSRGALGRSEKLFF. The CDR3 nucleotides are TGTGCCAGCAGCCCTAGCCGCGGAGCCCTAGGGAGGAGTGAAAAACTGTTTTTT.

The sample holds many counts of this clonotype. The rearrangement joins TRBV28 to TRBJ1-1; 8 nucleotides align to TRBD1. The CDR3 extends over 13 amino acids. Trimming at V came to 10 bases and at J to 1 base, leaving 5 bases not matched to a gene. Looked up from germline, CDR1 is MDHEN and CDR2 is SYDVKM. In nucleotides, the CDR3 is TGTGCCATCACCGGACAGGGGAACACTGAAGCTTTCTTT. Translating it yields CAITGQGNTEAFF.

Regarding this clonotype: As the CDR3 is not closed by the conserved phenylalanine or tryptophan, this likely results from a read error. CDR3 nucleotide sequence: TGTGCCAGCAGCCGAGACATTAACAGGGAGACTGAAGCTTTCCTT. It specifies CASSRDINRETEAFL. The V gene is TRBV3-1, the J gene TRBJ1-1, with D possibly being TRBD1 (6 bases). V lost 4 bases to trimming and J lost 5 bases, with 17 bases between them. CDR1 LGHDT and CDR2 YNNKEL come from the germline V gene (reference sequence). This CDR3 has 15 residues.